Below, 8 T cell receptor beta chains from the same sample are listed, as sequenced in a study of T-cell reconstitution after alpha-beta-depleted transplantation in children. Preparing the TCRbeta library involved the use of unique molecular identifiers. TCRdb ran MiXCR on the PCR reads and lists one entry per CDR3 protein. This table has about 830,000 distinct CDR3 sequences, roughly 16% appearing once. The source was PBMCs, mostly from graft donor cells, collected 360 days after TCRalphabeta/CD19-depleted stem cell transplant. Source of these receptors: a male patient younger than 18 who had a stem cell transplant for acute lymphoblastic leukemia, so the T cells may come from the graft donor.

V and J are TRBV20-1 and TRBJ2-2; D possibly corresponds to TRBD2 (6 bases). V was trimmed by 0 bases and J by 6 bases, leaving 14 bases between them. Germline V lookup: CDR1 DFQATT, CDR2 SNEGSKA (reference sequence). The CDR3 is 15 residues long. The CDR3 nucleotides read TGCAGTGCTAGAGATCTCTTGACTAGAGCCGGGGAGCTGTTTTTT. Protein product: CSARDLLTRAGELFF.

This clonotype was counted only a few times. V and J are TRBV5-8 and TRBJ2-5, with 10 bases fitting TRBD2. Germline loops: CDR1 SGHTS, CDR2 YDEGEE. Germline trimming cut 4 bases from V and 5 bases from J; bases unmatched to any gene: 11. The CDR3 length is 16 residues. The CDR3 coding sequence is TGTGCCAGCAGCCCGAGGTACAGCGGGAGGGCCGAGACCCAGTACTTC. This codes for CASSPRYSGRAETQYF. Drawing the rest from reference TRBV5-8 and TRBJ2-5, the complete variable domain is EAGVTQSPTHLIKTRGQQATLRCSPISGHTSVYWYQQALGLGLQFLLWYDEGEERNRGNFPPRFSGRQFPNYSSELNVNALELEDSALYLCASSPRYSGRAETQYFGPGTRLLVL.

The genes are TRBV12-3 or TRBV12-4 and TRBJ1-5, with 9 nucleotides matching TRBD1. V lost 6 bases and J lost 6; bases outside the gene matches: 3. This CDR3 has 13 residues. DNA of the CDR3: TGTGCCAGCAGAAGACAGGGGGGTCAGCCCCAGCATTTT. Amino acids: CASRRQGGQPQHF.

The chain is built from TRBV5-1 and TRBJ2-7; perhaps TRBD1 as D (5 bases). The CDR3 consists of 20 residues. V was shortened by 1 base and J by 3 bases, with 29 bases between the two germline ends. Germline V lookup: CDR1 SGHRS, CDR2 YFSETQ. This chain's CDR3 is CASSLFTKIKLSGYFYEQYF. In DNA form, the CDR3 reads TGCGCCAGCAGCTTGTTCACCAAAATCAAACTCTCAGGGTACTTCTACGAGCAGTACTTC.

V gene TRBV4-1 combines with J gene TRBJ2-5, with D hard to call. This CDR3 region has 14 residues. Germline V gene data show CDR1 as MGHRA and CDR2 as YSYEKL. Trimming took off 0 bases at V and 4 bases at J, with 9 bases between the two ends. The CDR3 DNA is TGCGCCAGCAGCCAAGAGAGAGCCAGAGAGACCCAGTACTTC. This codes for CASSQERARETQYF.

Comments on this clonotype: One end of the junction does not line up with germline, which may come from a read error. The gene calls are TRBV9 and TRBJ2-3; 7 bases are shared with TRBD2. Germline V gene lookup returns CDR1 SGDLS and CDR2 YYNGEE. CDR3 length: 15 residues. The CDR3 coding sequence is TGTGCCAGCACCGTAGCGGGTTGGAGCACAGATACGCAGTATTTT. Translated: CASTVAGWSTDTQYF.

The V and J genes are TRBV2 and TRBJ1-5; no clear D gene. Germline V gene lookup returns CDR1 SNHLY and CDR2 FYNNEI. Trimming removed 2 bases from V and 0 bases from J, with 5 bases in between. The CDR3 runs to 14 residues. CDR3 protein: CASSEQYSNQPQHF. The CDR3, as DNA: TGTGCCAGCAGTGAACAGTATAGCAATCAGCCCCAGCATTTT.

The V call is TRBV5-4, the J call TRBJ2-7; D perhaps matches TRBD2 (7 bases). The CDR3 has 16 amino acids. V shed 4 bases and J shed 0 bases, with 17 bases lying between them. Germline loops: CDR1 SGHNT, CDR2 YYREEE (reference sequence). The chain's CDR3 is CASSPKGGTSSYEQYF. DNA of the CDR3: TGTGCCAGCAGCCCGAAGGGGGGGACGAGCTCCTACGAGCAGTACTTC.